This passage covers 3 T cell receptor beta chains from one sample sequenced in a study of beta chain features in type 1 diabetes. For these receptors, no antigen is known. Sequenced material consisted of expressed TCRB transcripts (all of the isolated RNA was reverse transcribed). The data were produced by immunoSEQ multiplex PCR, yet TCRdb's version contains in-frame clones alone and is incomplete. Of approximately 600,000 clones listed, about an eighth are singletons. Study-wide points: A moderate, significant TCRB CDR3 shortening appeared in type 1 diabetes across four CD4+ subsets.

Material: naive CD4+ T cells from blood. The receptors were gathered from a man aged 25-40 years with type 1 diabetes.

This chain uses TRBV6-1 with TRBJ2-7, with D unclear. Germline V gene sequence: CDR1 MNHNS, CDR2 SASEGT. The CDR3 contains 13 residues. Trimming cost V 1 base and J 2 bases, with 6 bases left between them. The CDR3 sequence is CASSEVWTYEQYF. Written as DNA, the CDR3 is TGTGCCAGCAGTGAAGTTTGGACCTACGAGCAGTACTTC.

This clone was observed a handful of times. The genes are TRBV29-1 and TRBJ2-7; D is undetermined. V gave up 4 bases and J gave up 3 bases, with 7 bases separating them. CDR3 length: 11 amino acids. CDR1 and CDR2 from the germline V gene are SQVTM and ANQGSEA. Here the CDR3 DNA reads TGCAGCGTTGGATTATACTACGAGCAGTACTTC. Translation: CSVGLYYEQYF.

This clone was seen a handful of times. CDR3 protein: CSLSVSLSSDTQYF. The CDR3, as DNA: TGCAGCCTCTCGGTCTCTCTATCTTCAGATACGCAGTATTTT. The V call is TRBV29-1, the J call TRBJ2-3; D uncertain. The germline gives CDR1 SQVTM, CDR2 ANQGSEA. The V end lost 8 bases, the J end lost 4 bases, and 19 bases lay between the germline ends. CDR3 length: 14 amino acids.